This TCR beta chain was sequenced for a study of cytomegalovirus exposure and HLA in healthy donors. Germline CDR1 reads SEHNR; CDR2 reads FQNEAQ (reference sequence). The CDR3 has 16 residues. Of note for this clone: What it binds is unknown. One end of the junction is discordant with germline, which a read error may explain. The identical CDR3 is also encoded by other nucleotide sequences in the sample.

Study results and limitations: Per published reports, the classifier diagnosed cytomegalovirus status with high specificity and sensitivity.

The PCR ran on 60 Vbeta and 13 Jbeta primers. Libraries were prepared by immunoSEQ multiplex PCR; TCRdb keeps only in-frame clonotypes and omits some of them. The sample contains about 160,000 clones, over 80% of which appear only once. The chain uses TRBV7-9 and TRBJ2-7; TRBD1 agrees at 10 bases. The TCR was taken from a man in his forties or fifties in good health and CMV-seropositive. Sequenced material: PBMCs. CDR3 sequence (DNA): TGTGCCAGCAGCTTAGGGGACAGGGGTTTGGCCTACGAGCAGTACTTT. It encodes CASSLGDRGLAYEQYF.